Sequencing of this T cell receptor (beta chain) was carried out in a study of blood T cell repertoires in COVID-19. TCRdb's copy holds only in-frame clones and misses some; the assay was immunoSEQ multiplex PCR. The sample has 300,000 to 350,000 clones, 85% to 90% seen once. The CDR3 is 12 amino acids. Germline CDR1 reads SGHNT; CDR2 reads YYREEE (reference sequence). The germline V and J ends were trimmed by 3 bases and 8 bases, with 9 bases remaining between them. The gene calls are TRBV5-4 and TRBJ1-3; a possible D gene is TRBD1 (5 bases). This sequence was found in a middle-aged woman with COVID-19, enrolled during active disease. Sequencing was done on a sample of peripheral blood. CDR3 in DNA: TGTGCCAGCAGCTCGGAAGGGGACACCATATATTTT. Its protein product is CASSSEGDTIYF.